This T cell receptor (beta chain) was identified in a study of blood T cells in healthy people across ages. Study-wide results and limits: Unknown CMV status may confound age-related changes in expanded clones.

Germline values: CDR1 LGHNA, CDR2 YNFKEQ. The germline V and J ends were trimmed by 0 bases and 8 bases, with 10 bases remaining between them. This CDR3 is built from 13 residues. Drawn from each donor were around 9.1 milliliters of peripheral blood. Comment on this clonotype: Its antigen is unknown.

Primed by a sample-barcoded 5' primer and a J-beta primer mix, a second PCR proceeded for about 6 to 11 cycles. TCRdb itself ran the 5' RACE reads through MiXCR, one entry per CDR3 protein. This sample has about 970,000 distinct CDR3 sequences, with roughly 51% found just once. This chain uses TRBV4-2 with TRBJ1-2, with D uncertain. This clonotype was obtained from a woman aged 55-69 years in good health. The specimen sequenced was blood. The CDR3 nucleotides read TGTGCCAGCAGCCAAGACAGGATGAGGGGCTACACCTTC. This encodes CASSQDRMRGYTF.